These T cell receptor beta chains were read from a single sample in a study of T cells after yellow fever vaccination. One entry per CDR3 protein results from TCRdb running MiXCR on the 5' RACE reads. The sample contains some 420,000 distinct CDR3 sequences, around 19% of which appear only once. The sample in question was PBMCs, obtained before the yellow fever booster vaccination. The receptors stem from a man aged 18 to 29 who received the YFV17D yellow fever vaccine. Both conserved end residues are part of each CDR3. Fields, in order: V gene, clone size, D gene, J gene, CDR3 length, CDR3 DNA, CDR3 protein. The D gene is left open where the match is weak. The size entry is marked missing in some rows and otherwise reads once, few, many or a size class.

TRBV29-1	few	TRBD2	TRBJ2-3	16	TGCAGCGTTGGCCCCGGGGGGGGGACCACGGGAGATACGCAGTATTTT	CSVGPGGGTTGDTQYF
TRBV19	-	TRBD2	TRBJ2-1	15	TGTGCCAGTAGTTGGGTAGCGGGGGCGAACAATGAGCAGTTCTTC	CASSWVAGANNEQFF
TRBV3-1	-	-	TRBJ2-1	15	TGTGCCAGCAGCGCCACAGGGAGCTCCTACAATGAGCAGTTCTTC	CASSATGSSYNEQFF
TRBV4-3	many	-	TRBJ2-2	16	TGCGCCAGCAGCCAAGAGGTGCAGGGGAACACCGGGGAGCTGTTTTTT	CASSQEVQGNTGELFF
TRBV5-1	-	-	TRBJ2-2	17	TGCGCCAGCAGCTTGGCAAACGAGCCAGGCGCCTCCGGGGAGCTGTTTTTT	CASSLANEPGASGELFF
TRBV11-2	-	TRBD2	TRBJ2-5	17	TGTGCCAGCAGCTTAAGGGTTGGGACTAGCGCACGAGAGACCCAGTACTTC	CASSLRVGTSARETQYF
TRBV5-1	-	-	TRBJ1-4	14	TGCGCCAGCAGGACGGGGCCAACTAATGAAAAACTGTTTTTT	CASRTGPTNEKLFF
TRBV12-3/TRBV12-4	-	TRBD2	TRBJ2-2	15	TGTGCCAGCAGTTTAAGCGGGGGCTACACCGGGGAGCTGTTTTTT	CASSLSGGYTGELFF
TRBV6-5	-	-	TRBJ1-1	14	TGTGCCAGCAGTTTCGGGGACGGTAACACTGAAGCTTTCTTT	CASSFGDGNTEAFF
TRBV20-1	few	-	TRBJ1-5	15	TGCAGTGCTCCCGGGGAGGCCGGGATCAATCAGCCCCAGCATTTT	CSAPGEAGINQPQHF
TRBV20-1	-	-	TRBJ1-5	14	TGCAGTGCTGGAGACCGACTGGCAGATCAGCCCCAGCATTTT	CSAGDRLADQPQHF
TRBV12-3/TRBV12-4	few	-	TRBJ1-1	14	TGTGCCAGCGCTTGGTCGCCCGGGAACACTGAAGCTTTCTTT	CASAWSPGNTEAFF
TRBV6-5	few	-	TRBJ2-4	15	TGTGCCAGCAGTTACTCGATGCGGGGCAGAAACATTCAGTACTTC	CASSYSMRGRNIQYF
TRBV10-3	few	-	TRBJ1-6	14	TGTGCCACTCACCGACAGCTAAATAATTCACCCCTCCACTTT	CATHRQLNNSPLHF
TRBV18	-	-	TRBJ2-1	17	TGTGCCAGCTCACTCGTTCTAGGGGTAGGATCCTACAATGAGCAGTTCTTC	CASSLVLGVGSYNEQFF
TRBV12-3/TRBV12-4	few	-	TRBJ2-3	15	TGTGCCAGCAGCTTCCGAGGGGGGCCAACAGATACGCAGTATTTT	CASSFRGGPTDTQYF
TRBV9	few	-	TRBJ2-3	15	TGTGCCAGCAGCGTAGGAGGCTGGTATGCAGATACGCAGTATTTT	CASSVGGWYADTQYF
TRBV7-9	-	-	TRBJ1-2	13	TGTGCCAGCAGCGGCGGGACGGAGAATGGCTACACCTTC	CASSGGTENGYTF
TRBV3-1	-	-	TRBJ1-1	12	TGTGCCAGCAGCCAAGGAGACCGTGAAGCTTTCTTT	CASSQGDREAFF
TRBV5-1	-	-	TRBJ2-1	16	TGCGCCAGCAGCCCGACCCCCCAGAGTTCCTACAATGAGCAGTTCTTC	CASSPTPQSSYNEQFF
TRBV5-1	few	TRBD1	TRBJ2-7	16	TGCGCCAGCAGCTTGGCACAGACAGGGATCGCATACGAGCAGTACTTC	CASSLAQTGIAYEQYF
TRBV20-1	-	TRBD1	TRBJ1-1	13	TGCAGTGCGGGACAGCTCATGAACACTGAAGCTTTCTTT	CSAGQLMNTEAFF
TRBV20-1	few	-	TRBJ1-1	13	TGCAGTGCTAGAGTGGGCCCGGACACTGAAGCTTTCTTT	CSARVGPDTEAFF
TRBV4-1	-	-	TRBJ2-1	17	TGCGCCAGCAGTCAACCCAGGAGAGGCGGACTTAACAATGAGCAGTTCTTC	CASSQPRRGGLNNEQFF
TRBV12-3/TRBV12-4	-	TRBD1	TRBJ2-7	13	TGTGCCAGCAGGCCAGGGGGCGTCTACGAGCAGTACTTC	CASRPGGVYEQYF
TRBV12-3/TRBV12-4	many	TRBD2	TRBJ2-5	15	TGTGCCAGCAGTTTCCTAGCGGGGTCTCAAGAGACCCAGTACTTC	CASSFLAGSQETQYF
TRBV5-1	-	TRBD1	TRBJ1-1	18	TGCGCCAGCAGCTTGGCCGGCGTTGATCCGGGACAGAAGACTGAAGCTTTCTTT	CASSLAGVDPGQKTEAFF
TRBV2	few	TRBD2	TRBJ2-5	18	TGTGCCAGCAGTGAAGGGGAGGTAGCGGGGGGACTACAAGAGACCCAGTACTTC	CASSEGEVAGGLQETQYF
TRBV3-1	-	-	TRBJ2-5	14	TGTGCCAGCAGCCTTCCGGGGGCCAAAGAGACCCAGTACTTC	CASSLPGAKETQYF
TRBV27	few	-	TRBJ2-7	13	TGTGCCAGCAGTGGAGGGCCCACCTACGAGCAGTACTTC	CASSGGPTYEQYF
TRBV4-2	few	TRBD2	TRBJ2-1	18	TGTGCCAGCAGCCAAGATAGCCCGGGACTAGGCCCCTACAATGAGCAGTTCTTC	CASSQDSPGLGPYNEQFF
TRBV29-1	few	TRBD1	TRBJ2-1	14	TGCAGCGTTGTATGGGACAGGAGTTACAATGAGCAGTTCTTC	CSVVWDRSYNEQFF
TRBV20-1	few	TRBD2	TRBJ2-3	16	TGCAGTGCTAGACTGGGGACTAGCGGATTCACAGATACGCAGTATTTT	CSARLGTSGFTDTQYF
TRBV12-3/TRBV12-4	-	-	TRBJ1-6	14	TGTGCCAGCAGTTTGGGGGCAGGGTATTCACCCCTCCACTTT	CASSLGAGYSPLHF
TRBV20-1	few	-	TRBJ1-1	12	TGCAGTGCTAGAAGGCGTGACACTGAAGCTTTCTTT	CSARRRDTEAFF
TRBV20-1	-	-	TRBJ2-3	16	TGCAGTGCTAGAGATGTAAGGCTGGCCAGCACAGATACGCAGTATTTT	CSARDVRLASTDTQYF
TRBV12-3/TRBV12-4	few	TRBD2	TRBJ2-4	15	TGTGCCAGCAGCCGGTCCTCTGGTAGCGGGAATTTTCAGTACTTC	CASSRSSGSGNFQYF
TRBV9	few	TRBD2	TRBJ2-1	16	TGTGCCAGCAGCGTATCACTGGGAGCGGGGGTTGATGAGCAGTTCTTC	CASSVSLGAGVDEQFF
TRBV7-3	few	-	TRBJ2-4	16	TGTGCCAGCAGCTTACGCCCCGAGGAAGCCAAAAACATTCAGTACTTC	CASSLRPEEAKNIQYF
TRBV24-1	-	TRBD1	TRBJ2-3	16	TGTGCCACCAGTGATCCCAGGACAGGGTCGGCAGATACGCAGTATTTT	CATSDPRTGSADTQYF
TRBV20-1	many	-	TRBJ2-6	14	TGCAGTGCTGTAACTAGCTCTGGGGCCAACGTCCTGACTTTC	CSAVTSSGANVLTF
TRBV2	few	TRBD1	TRBJ2-3	14	TGTGCCAGCAGTAGGACAGGACCCACAGATACGCAGTATTTT	CASSRTGPTDTQYF
TRBV20-1	many	TRBD2	TRBJ2-5	15	TGCAGTGCTAGAGGGACTAGCGGGTCACAAGAGACCCAGTACTTC	CSARGTSGSQETQYF
TRBV11-2	many	TRBD1	TRBJ2-3	15	TGTGCCAGCAGCTCGTGGACAGGGGGAGCAGATACGCAGTATTTT	CASSSWTGGADTQYF
TRBV7-9	few	-	TRBJ1-2	11	TGTGCCTGGTGGGACTTTTATGGCTACACCTTC	CAWWDFYGYTF
TRBV27	few	-	TRBJ1-5	13	TGTGCCAGCAGTCCAACAGGGTCGACGCCCCAGCATTTT	CASSPTGSTPQHF
TRBV20-1	few	-	TRBJ2-2	16	TGCAGTGCTAGAGACCCAACAACAAGGAACACCGGGGAGCTGTTTTTT	CSARDPTTRNTGELFF
TRBV3-1	-	-	TRBJ1-1	14	TGTGCCAGCAGCCAAAGTGGGGGATACACTGAAGCTTTCTTT	CASSQSGGYTEAFF